Sequencing of this T cell receptor beta chain was carried out in a study of cytomegalovirus exposure and HLA in healthy donors. Study outcomes and limitations: A further, later analysis showed that HLA-associated TCR beta chains (compared with equally common others) were more clonally expanded.

PCR involved 60 Vbeta and 13 Jbeta primers. Measured with immunoSEQ multiplex PCR; TCRdb has only the in-frame clones, and not every one. This table holds tens of thousands of clones, roughly 74% found once. Germline V gene lookup returns CDR1 SGHTS and CDR2 YDEGEE. The CDR3 loop spans 15 amino acids. V was trimmed by 3 bases and J by 1 base, leaving 11 bases between them. For this clone: Its antigen is unidentified.

V gene TRBV5-8 combines with J gene TRBJ2-4, with D possibly being TRBD1 (6 bases). This receptor was taken from a woman in her thirties or forties in good health and CMV-seropositive. Sequencing used PBMCs. CDR3 nucleotide sequence: TGTGCCAGCAGCTACAGGGAAAGTGCCAAAAACATTCAGTACTTC. Translation: CASSYRESAKNIQYF.